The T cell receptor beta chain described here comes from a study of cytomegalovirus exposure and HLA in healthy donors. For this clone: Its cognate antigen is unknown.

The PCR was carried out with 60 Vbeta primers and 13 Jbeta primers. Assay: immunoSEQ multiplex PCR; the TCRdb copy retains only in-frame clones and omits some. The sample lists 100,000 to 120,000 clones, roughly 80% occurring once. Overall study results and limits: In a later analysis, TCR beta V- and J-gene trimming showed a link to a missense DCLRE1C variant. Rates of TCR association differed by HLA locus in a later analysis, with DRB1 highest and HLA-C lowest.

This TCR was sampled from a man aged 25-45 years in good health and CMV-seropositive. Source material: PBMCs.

CDR3 region: CASSKPGLAGGNTGELFF. The DNA of the CDR3 is TGTGCCAGCAGCAAGCCGGGACTAGCGGGGGGGAACACCGGGGAGCTGTTTTTT. The rearrangement uses TRBV9 and TRBJ2-2; 15 bases are a match to TRBD2. Per germline, CDR1 SGDLS and CDR2 YYNGEE. This CDR3 is built from 18 residues. V was pared by 4 bases and J by 1 base, with 5 bases of the junction left unmatched.